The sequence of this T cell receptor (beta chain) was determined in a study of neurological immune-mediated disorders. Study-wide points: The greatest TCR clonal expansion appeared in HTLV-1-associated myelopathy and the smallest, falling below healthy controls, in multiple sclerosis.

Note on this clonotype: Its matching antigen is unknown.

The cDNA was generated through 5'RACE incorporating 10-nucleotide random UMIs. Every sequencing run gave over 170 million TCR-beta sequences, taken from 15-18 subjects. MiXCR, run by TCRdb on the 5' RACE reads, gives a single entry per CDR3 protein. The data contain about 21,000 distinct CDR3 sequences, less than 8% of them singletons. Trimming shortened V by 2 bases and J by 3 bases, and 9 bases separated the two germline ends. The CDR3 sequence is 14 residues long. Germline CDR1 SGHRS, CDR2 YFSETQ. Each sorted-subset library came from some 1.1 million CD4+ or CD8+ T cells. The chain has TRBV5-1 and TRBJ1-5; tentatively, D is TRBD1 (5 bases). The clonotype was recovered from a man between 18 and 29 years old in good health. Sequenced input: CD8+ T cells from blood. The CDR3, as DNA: TGCGCCAGCAGCTTTTTAGGGGCCAATCAGCCCCAGCATTTT. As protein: CASSFLGANQPQHF.